Below are 31 T cell receptor beta chains sequenced from a single sample in a study of blood T cell repertoires in COVID-19. Method: immunoSEQ multiplex PCR; TCRdb's copy keeps in-frame clones and lacks some. The sample holds tens of thousands of clones, roughly 90% seen once. The sample comprised peripheral blood. The receptors stem from a man between 50 and 59 years old with acute or convalescent COVID-19.

This clone has only one observation. The V gene is TRBV6-6, the J gene TRBJ1-1, with D possibly being TRBD1 (6 bases). CDR1 is MNHNY and CDR2 is SVGAGI in the germline V gene (reference sequence). V lost 6 bases to trimming and J lost 1 base, with 12 bases between them. This CDR3 has 14 amino acids. The CDR3 bases are TGTGCCAGCAGCCGAAGACAGGCGAACACTGAAGCTTTCTTT. It specifies CASSRRQANTEAFF.

This chain links TRBV19 with TRBJ1-2; TRBD1 agrees at 9 bases. V lost 5 bases to trimming and J lost 4 bases; unmatched junction nucleotides: 8. Germline CDR1 is LNHDA and CDR2 is SQIVND (reference sequence). The CDR3 runs to 15 residues. The chain's CDR3 is CASSPTGGAGYGYTF. The CDR3 DNA is TGTGCCAGTAGTCCTACAGGGGGCGCGGGCTATGGCTACACCTTC.

J is TRBJ1-6 and V is TRBV7-2; D unclear. V shed 3 bases and J shed 9 bases, with 21 bases lying between them. This CDR3 region has 17 residues. Looked up from germline, CDR1 is SGHTA and CDR2 is FQGNSA. In DNA, the CDR3 is TGTGCCAGCAGCTTTCATTCTTCCGTAGTTATGAGTTCACCCCTCCACTTT. Its protein product is CASSFHSSVVMSSPLHF.

The rearrangement uses TRBV19 and TRBJ1-5; no reliable D call. V was cut by 4 bases and J by 3 bases, with 13 bases left in between. The CDR3 sequence is 15 residues long. Germline V lookup: CDR1 LNHDA, CDR2 SQIVND (reference sequence). CDR3 sequence reads: CASSTPGGINQPQHF. CDR3 coding DNA: TGTGCCAGTAGTACCCCAGGAGGGATCAATCAGCCCCAGCATTTT.

The sample holds a few counts of this clone. The chain joins TRBV5-4 to TRBJ1-3, with TRBD1 matching 9 bases. Germline loops: CDR1 SGHNT, CDR2 YYREEE (reference sequence). The CDR3 totals 15 residues. V lost 3 bases to trimming and J lost 4 bases; unmatched junction nucleotides: 5. The CDR3 region is CASSSRTGDGNTIYF. The CDR3 DNA sequence: TGTGCCAGCAGCTCCAGGACAGGGGACGGAAACACCATATATTTT.

As DNA, the CDR3 is TGTGCCAGCAGCCAGACATTTAACACTGAAGCTTTCTTT. Translation: CASSQTFNTEAFF. The J gene is TRBJ1-1, the V gene TRBV3-1 (or the pseudogene TRBV3-2); D unresolved. Deletions cut 3 bases from V and 2 bases from J, with 7 bases between. The CDR3 sequence is 13 residues long. From germline, CDR1 is LGHDT and CDR2 YNNKEL (reference sequence).

V is TRBV5-4 and J is TRBJ2-2; TRBD2 matches 9 bases. This CDR3 is built from 17 residues. Per germline, CDR1 SGHNT and CDR2 YYREEE (reference sequence). V was clipped by 0 bases and J by 5 bases; unmatched bases: 8. The CDR3 DNA reads TGTGCCAGCAGCTTGGAACGGCGGGAGGGCCGGACCGGGGAGCTGTTTTTT. It yields the protein CASSLERREGRTGELFF.

The chain joins TRBV19 to TRBJ1-2, with no clear D. The V gene lost 4 bases and the J gene lost 1 base, with 16 bases spanning the gap. Germline V CDR1 and CDR2: LNHDA, SQIVND (reference sequence). This CDR3 comprises 16 residues. CDR3 residues: CASSTLYSGFNYGYTF. In nucleotides, the CDR3 is TGTGCCAGTAGTACGCTATACAGCGGCTTTAACTATGGCTACACCTTC.

Here the CDR3 DNA reads TGTGCCAGTACCCCTGAGGGGGCCTACGAGCAGTACTTC. Protein sequence: CASTPEGAYEQYF. The chain joins TRBV19 to TRBJ2-7; D is perhaps TRBD1 (6 bases). This CDR3 region has 13 residues. The V and J ends lost 7 bases and 2 bases respectively, with 12 bases between them. From germline, CDR1 is LNHDA and CDR2 SQIVND (reference sequence).

This clone was picked up a small number of times. The V call is TRBV5-6, the J call TRBJ2-7; no firm D call. This CDR3 has 13 amino acids. Trimming cost V 1 base and J 0 bases, with 5 bases left between them. Germline V lookup: CDR1 SGHDT, CDR2 YYEEEE. CDR3 nucleotides: TGTGCCAGCAGCTTGTGGCTCTCCTACGAGCAGTACTTC. Translation: CASSLWLSYEQYF.

The chain carries TRBV4-1 and TRBJ2-3, with D tentatively TRBD2 (6 bases). The CDR3 length is 15 residues. The V and J ends lost 1 base and 9 bases respectively, with 17 bases between them. CDR1 is MGHRA and CDR2 is YSYEKL in the germline V gene. This CDR3 reads CASSQAGTLLGTQYF. The CDR3 nucleotides read TGCGCCAGCAGCCAAGCGGGGACTCTACTTGGGACGCAGTATTTT.

The chain links TRBV28 to TRBJ2-7; a weak D match, TRBD1 (6 bases). V was trimmed by 6 bases and J by 2 bases, leaving 14 bases between them. This CDR3 has 14 residues. In germline, CDR1 is MDHEN, CDR2 SYDVKM. CDR3 protein: CASRKQGPTYEQYF. CDR3 DNA sequence: TGTGCCAGCAGGAAACAGGGTCCCACCTACGAGCAGTACTTC. The whole variable domain, remainder taken from reference TRBV28 and TRBJ2-7, is DVKVTQSSRYLVKRTGEKVFLECVQDMDHENMFWYRQDPGLGLRLIYFSYDVKMKEKGDIPEGYSVSREKKERFSLILESASTNQTSMYLCASRKQGPTYEQYFGPGTRLTVT.

The genes are TRBV6-5 and TRBJ1-2; tentative D call: TRBD1 (6 bases). The ends were cut back, 4 bases at V and 4 bases at J, with 10 bases in the middle. The length of the CDR3 is 13 residues. CDR1 MNHEY and CDR2 SVGAGI come from the germline V gene. CDR3 in amino acids: CASSFQGPYGYTF. CDR3 DNA: TGTGCCAGCAGTTTTCAGGGGCCCTATGGCTACACCTTC.

This chain uses TRBV7-2 with TRBJ1-3, with 9 bases lining up with TRBD1. Trimming at V came to 4 bases and at J to 4 bases, leaving 5 bases not matched to a gene. The CDR3 is 15 residues long. Germline V gene lookup returns CDR1 SGHTA and CDR2 FQGNSA. The CDR3 loop is CASSSDRGTGNTIYF. CDR3 DNA: TGTGCCAGCAGCTCGGACAGGGGAACAGGAAACACCATATATTTT.

The chain couples TRBV5-4 to TRBJ1-5; 9 positions agree with TRBD1. CDR1 SGHNT and CDR2 YYREEE come from the germline V gene (reference sequence). With 1 base clipped from V and 6 bases from J, the junction kept 8 bases outside the gene matches. This CDR3 has 16 residues. CDR3 region: CASSLRTGTGIQPQHF. The DNA for the CDR3 is TGTGCCAGCAGCTTGAGAACCGGGACAGGGATTCAGCCCCAGCATTTT.

The J gene is TRBJ2-1, the V gene TRBV4-3, with TRBD2 matching over 8 bases. V lost 0 bases to trimming and J lost 9 bases; unmatched junction nucleotides: 10. The CDR3 spans 16 residues. Germline CDR1 and CDR2: LGHNA and YSLEER. CDR3: CASSQDIGGRKVEQFF. As DNA, the CDR3 is TGCGCCAGCAGCCAAGATATTGGCGGGAGGAAGGTTGAGCAGTTCTTC.

This rearrangement joins TRBV28 to TRBJ1-5; the D is unclear. V lost 8 bases, J lost 0 bases, and 5 bases lay in between. Per germline, CDR1 MDHEN and CDR2 SYDVKM. The CDR3 sequence is 12 residues long. CDR3 bases: TGTGCCAGCGAGGTTAGCAATCAGCCCCAGCATTTT. It codes for CASEVSNQPQHF.

The chain has TRBV19 and TRBJ1-2; tentative D call: TRBD1 (6 bases). This CDR3 spans 14 amino acids. Germline CDR1 LNHDA, CDR2 SQIVND (reference sequence). With 6 bases removed from V and 3 bases from J, the gap between germline ends came to 14 bases. The CDR3 protein is CASSYPGQDYGYTF. CDR3 nucleotides: TGTGCCAGTAGCTACCCGGGACAAGACTATGGCTACACCTTC.

V gene TRBV19 combines with J gene TRBJ2-1; 10 bases are shared with TRBD2. Germline V gene sequence: CDR1 LNHDA, CDR2 SQIVND (reference sequence). With V trimmed by 5 bases and J by 1 base, 14 bases remained unmatched. CDR3 length: 19 residues. The CDR3 DNA reads as TGTGCCAGTAGTGCGAGGAGGACTAGCGGAACAACTTCCTACAATGAGCAGTTCTTC. Translated, it gives CASSARRTSGTTSYNEQFF.

This clone was counted a few times. The chain employs TRBV7-9 and TRBJ2-1; the match to TRBD2 covers 7 bases. Per the germline V gene, CDR1 is SEHNR and CDR2 is FQNEAQ (reference sequence). After removal of 1 base from V and 5 bases from J, the junction contained 8 bases not matched to a gene. The CDR3 sequence is 16 residues long. CDR3 DNA sequence: TGTGCCAGCAGCTTAGTGATGGGGGAGGGGAACAATGAGCAGTTCTTC. Translated: CASSLVMGEGNNEQFF.

The chain uses TRBV6-5 and TRBJ2-1, with 9 bases fitting TRBD1. Germline loops: CDR1 MNHEY, CDR2 SVGAGI. V shed 4 bases and J 9 bases; nucleotides not matched to a gene: 7. The CDR3 is made up of 14 amino acids. In DNA form, the CDR3 reads TGTGCCAGCAGTTTAGGGACAGGGAGGGTTGAGCAGTTCTTC. Its protein product is CASSLGTGRVEQFF.

V usage is TRBV19 and J usage is TRBJ2-5; 14 bases fit TRBD2. CDR1 is LNHDA, CDR2 SQIVND, per germline (reference sequence). The junction had 14 bases not matched to a gene; V was cut back by 3 bases and J by 5 bases. The CDR3 spans 19 residues. CDR3 nucleotides: TGTGCCAGTAGTATTTCCGGGACTAGCGGGAGTGAGGGCTGGGAGACCCAGTACTTC. It specifies CASSISGTSGSEGWETQYF.

This chain links TRBV10-3 with TRBJ2-7; the D gene is possibly TRBD1 (5 bases). The germline V gene has CDR1 ENHRY and CDR2 SYGVKD. V shed 7 bases and J shed 7 bases, with 14 bases lying between them. The CDR3 has 12 residues. Written as DNA, the CDR3 is TGTGCCATCACGACAGCGTTTGGTGAGCAGTACTTC. It codes for CAITTAFGEQYF.

The chain links TRBV7-2 to TRBJ2-1; the match to TRBD2 covers 10 bases. The CDR3 covers 14 residues. V dropped 5 bases and J dropped 10; count of bases not matched to a gene: 8. CDR1 SGHTA and CDR2 FQGNSA come from the germline V gene. The CDR3 region is CASSPGLAALEQFF. The CDR3 DNA is TGTGCCAGCAGCCCCGGACTAGCGGCTCTGGAGCAGTTCTTC.

In DNA, the CDR3 is TGTGCCACCAGCGTAACGGGTCTCAATCAGCCCCAGCATTTT. Translated, it gives CATSVTGLNQPQHF. The chain couples TRBV15 to TRBJ1-5; no reliable D call. Germline V lookup: CDR1 LNHNV, CDR2 YYDKDF (reference sequence). Trimming stripped 5 bases from V and 3 bases from J, with 11 bases between. The CDR3 loop spans 14 amino acids.

The chain is built from TRBV6-5 and TRBJ1-2, with TRBD1 matching 7 bases. The CDR3 loop spans 13 amino acids. V lost 10 bases to trimming and J lost 8 bases; unmatched junction nucleotides: 13. The germline gives CDR1 MNHEY, CDR2 SVGAGI. DNA of the CDR3: TGTGCCACCTTCAGGGGGGAGGCTGGGGGCTACACCTTC. The encoded protein is CATFRGEAGGYTF.

The chain recombines TRBV30 with TRBJ2-1; D might be TRBD2 (5 bases). The germline V gene has CDR1 GTSNPN and CDR2 SVGIG (reference sequence). V lost 1 base and J lost 0, with 25 bases in between. The CDR3 contains 20 residues. The CDR3 DNA reads TGTGCCTGGAGTGGAGTAGACGGGGTCGGGCGCGATAGCTCCTACAATGAGCAGTTCTTC. Amino acids: CAWSGVDGVGRDSSYNEQFF.

This sequence joins TRBV6-5 and TRBJ1-6, with TRBD1 matching over 8 bases. Germline CDR1 is MNHEY and CDR2 is SVGAGI. V shed 4 bases, J shed 4 bases, and the junction held 6 bases outside the gene matches. This CDR3 has 16 amino acids. The CDR3 DNA follows: TGTGCCAGCAGTTCCCTCGGGACAGGTTATAATTCACCCCTCCACTTT. Its protein product is CASSSLGTGYNSPLHF.

The chain uses TRBV5-1 and TRBJ2-5; D perhaps matches TRBD2 (5 bases). The CDR3 spans 13 residues. Trimming removed 4 bases from V and 13 bases from J, with 20 bases in between. Germline lookup yields CDR1 SGHRS and CDR2 YFSETQ. CDR3 in DNA: TGCGCCAGCAGCGGTGGCGGAAAGGGTGGAGGGTACTTC. Translated: CASSGGGKGGGYF.

The rearrangement uses TRBV25-1 and TRBJ2-2; D gene uncertain. Germline V gene sequence: CDR1 MGHDK, CDR2 SYGVNS. V dropped 5 bases and J dropped 3 bases, with 10 bases sitting between them. This CDR3 has 14 amino acids. CDR3 in amino acids: CASSNGGYTGELFF. Written as DNA, the CDR3 is TGTGCCAGCAGTAACGGCGGCTACACCGGGGAGCTGTTTTTT.

The V and J genes are TRBV14 and TRBJ1-2; TRBD1 agrees at 7 bases. Trimming at V came to 4 bases and at J to 6 bases, leaving 5 bases not matched to a gene. CDR3 length equals 13 residues. Germline lookup yields CDR1 SGHDN and CDR2 FVKESK. This chain's CDR3 is CASSPTGRDGYTF. The CDR3 region has the DNA TGTGCCAGCAGCCCGACAGGGCGCGATGGCTACACCTTC.